The clone carrying this TCR beta chain was recorded many times. Its specificity is unknown. Time point noted: patch test 1, 2 weeks after DPC sensitization. The treatment here: therapeutic diphenylcyclopropenone sensitization with weekly scalp DPC. Extraction yielded total RNA from whole blood (unfractionated). Each CDR3 protein is one row after TCRdb ran MiXCR on the RACE reads. The sample has fewer than 400,000 distinct CDR3 sequences, under 8% seen once. Germline V lookup: CDR1 SQVTM, CDR2 ANQGSEA. The CDR3 has 16 amino acids. Deletions cut 1 base from V and 0 bases from J, with 16 bases between. The data stem from a study of human T cells and chemical hapten exposure. The study's findings and limits: Patch test score rose with PT1 expanded TCRs, significant at 8, 16, 32, not 4. The study found that DPC sensitization did not change TCRs above 1 in 1000 frequency.

The V gene is TRBV29-1, the J gene TRBJ2-7; D possibly corresponds to TRBD2 (6 bases). The specimen was whole blood, collected in connection with sensitization to the hapten diphenylcyclopropenone (DPC). This sequence was found in a young woman with alopecia areata. Some clones in this sample may be carry-over from other donors' samples. The CDR3 region is CSVEGFRDGSSYEQYF. CDR3 DNA: TGCAGCGTTGAAGGCTTCCGGGACGGGAGCTCCTACGAGCAGTACTTC.